This T cell receptor beta chain was obtained from a study of T-cell memory formation after mild COVID-19. Worth noting for this clonotype: Its specificity is not known.

Deletions cut 5 bases from V and 7 bases from J, with 20 bases between. CDR1 is LNHDA and CDR2 is SQIVND in the germline V gene (reference sequence). The CDR3 is made up of 15 amino acids. TCRdb passed the 5' RACE reads through MiXCR, listing each CDR3 protein once. The table includes 200,000 to 250,000 distinct CDR3 sequences, roughly 10% detected once. The study, taken as a whole, reports: CD4+ bias marked clones expanding day 15 to 37, unlike balanced contracting clones.

The sample consisted of PBMCs or a T cell subset sorted from them (not recorded which). The J gene is TRBJ1-1, the V gene TRBV19; D not resolved. The receptor was isolated from a man aged 18-30 years who had mild COVID-19 (a few samples of this study predate the infection). Cell type and time point are not known. The CDR3 loop reads CASSRRLRAAGEAFF. In nucleotides, the CDR3 is TGTGCCAGTAGTCGAAGGCTTCGGGCGGCGGGTGAAGCTTTCTTT.